The entry below gives a single T cell receptor beta chain sequence along with its context. This sample is drawn from a study of blood T cell repertoires in COVID-19. Looking at the study overall: Samples came from the United States, Italy and Spain, spanning acute and convalescent COVID-19. PBMCs, B-cell-depleted T cells, or T cells provided the cDNA or gDNA that made up the material.

The V segment lost 4 bases and the J segment 7 bases; nucleotides outside the gene matches: 15. In germline, CDR1 is SGHDT, CDR2 YYEEEE. The CDR3 length is 17 residues. Cohorts were determined from participant-reported clinical history. In the study's own analysis: By means of reference gene primer amplification, nucleated cell counts were estimated. Data came from immunoSEQ multiplex PCR; TCRdb stores just in-frame clones and leaves some out. V, J and clone size were drawn from that table, and D and trimming were deduced from the DNA. This sample carries about 500,000 clones, about nine tenths of them seen once, and the ten largest clones take about 0.65%.

The TCR comes from a woman aged 18 to 35 who had recovered from COVID-19. This chain links TRBV5-6 with TRBJ1-5, with TRBD1 identical over 9 bases. Sequenced: PBMCs or T cells enriched from blood (not recorded which). The CDR3 DNA is TGTGCCAGCAGCACTTCTACTAACAGGGGGCGAGGGCAGCCCCAGCATTTT. It codes for CASSTSTNRGRGQPQHF.